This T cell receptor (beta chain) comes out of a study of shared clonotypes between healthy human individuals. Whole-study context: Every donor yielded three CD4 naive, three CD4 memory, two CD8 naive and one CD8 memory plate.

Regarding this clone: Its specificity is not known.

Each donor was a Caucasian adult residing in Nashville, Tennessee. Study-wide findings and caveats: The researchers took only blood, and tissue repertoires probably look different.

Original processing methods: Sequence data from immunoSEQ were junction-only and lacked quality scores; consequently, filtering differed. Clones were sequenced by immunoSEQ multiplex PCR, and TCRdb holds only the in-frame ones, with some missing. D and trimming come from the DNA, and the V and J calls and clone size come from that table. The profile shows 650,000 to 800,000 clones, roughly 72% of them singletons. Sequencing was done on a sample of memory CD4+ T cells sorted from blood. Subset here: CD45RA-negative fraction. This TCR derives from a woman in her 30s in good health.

CDR3 loop: CASSPARLAGIYEQYF. The CDR3 region has the DNA TGCGCCAGCAGCCCCGCCCGACTAGCGGGAATTTACGAGCAGTACTTC. The V and J genes are TRBV5-1 and TRBJ2-7; TRBD2 matches 11 bases. This CDR3 has 16 residues. Germline CDR1 and CDR2: SGHRS and YFSETQ. Trimming took 4 bases from V and 4 from J; bases not matched to a gene: 10. The whole variable domain, filled in from reference TRBV5-1 and TRBJ2-7, reads KAGVTQTPRYLIKTRGQQVTLSCSPISGHRSVSWYQQTPGQGLQFLFEYFSETQRNKGNFPGRFSGRQFSNSRSEMNVSTLELGDSALYLCASSPARLAGIYEQYFGPGTRLTVT.